These T cell receptor beta chains were read from a single sample in a study of cytomegalovirus exposure and HLA in healthy donors. Generated by immunoSEQ multiplex PCR, the TCRdb table keeps only in-frame clones and is missing some. The sample lists about 130,000 clones; over 65% were seen once. The specimen was PBMCs. Source of these receptors: a middle-aged man in good health and CMV-seronegative. CDR3s include the opening cysteine and the closing phenylalanine or tryptophan. The D gene is left open where the match is weak. The size entry is marked missing in some rows and otherwise reads once, few, many or a size class.

TRBJ2-7 - TRBV9 TRBD2 CASSAAGGAGYEQYF TGTGCCAGCAGCGCCGCGGGGGGGGCGGGCTACGAGCAGTACTTC
TRBJ2-2 - TRBV2 TRBD2 CASSAGGNTGELFF TGTGCCAGCAGTGCGGGGGGGAACACCGGGGAGCTGTTTTTT
TRBJ2-1 - TRBV2 TRBD2 CASTAGLARSYNEQFF TGTGCCAGCACCGCCGGACTAGCCCGTTCCTACAATGAGCAGTTCTTC
TRBJ1-1 - TRBV6-1 - CASPGGTEAFF TGTGCCAGCCCCGGTGGCACTGAAGCTTTCTTT
TRBJ1-6 - TRBV25-1 - CASSGRLSYNSPLHF TGTGCCAGCAGTGGGAGGCTCTCCTATAATTCACCCCTCCACTTT
TRBJ2-2 - TRBV4-3 - CASSQGATGELFF TGCGCCAGCAGCCAAGGGGCCACCGGGGAGCTGTTTTTT
TRBJ2-5 - TRBV6-5 TRBD2 CASRGVAGRETQYF TGTGCCAGCAGGGGGGTAGCGGGGCGAGAGACCCAGTACTTC
TRBJ2-5 - TRBV10-3 - CAISAGGAGETQYF TGTGCCATCAGTGCTGGGGGGGCGGGAGAGACCCAGTACTTC
TRBJ1-4 - TRBV27 - CASLGGDEKLFF TGTGCCAGCCTGGGGGGGGATGAAAAACTGTTTTTT
TRBJ1-6 once TRBV6-4 - CASRSGVESPLHF TGTGCCAGTAGATCGGGGGTTGAGTCACCCCTCCACTTT
TRBJ1-6 - TRBV5-1 TRBD1 CASSLVGQGDSPLHF TGCGCCAGCAGCTTGGTAGGGCAGGGGGATTCACCCCTCCACTTT
TRBJ1-6 once TRBV28 - CASRPNNSPLHF TGTGCCAGCAGACCTAATAATTCACCCCTCCACTTT
TRBJ1-6 - TRBV5-5 TRBD1 CASSLNRGSSPLHF TGTGCCAGCAGCTTGAACAGGGGGAGCTCACCCCTCCACTTT
TRBJ2-1 - TRBV2 TRBD1 CASSDWDRRFF TGTGCCAGCAGTGATTGGGACAGAAGGTTCTTC
TRBJ2-1 - TRBV5-8 TRBD1 CASSQDRGRGSYNEQFF TGTGCCAGCAGCCAGGACAGGGGGCGCGGGTCCTACAATGAGCAGTTCTTC
TRBJ1-2 few TRBV7-3 TRBD1 CASSRQGRDGYTF TGTGCCAGCAGCAGACAGGGAAGGGATGGCTACACCTTC
TRBJ1-3 - TRBV4-1 - CASSQANGNTIYF TGCGCCAGCAGCCAAGCTAATGGAAACACCATATATTTT
TRBJ2-2 - TRBV7-3 TRBD2 CASSLGLAGGIGELFF TGTGCCAGCAGCTTGGGACTAGCGGGAGGTATAGGGGAGCTGTTTTTT
TRBJ1-1 - TRBV10-3 TRBD1 CAITADRGGTNTEAFF TGTGCCATCACCGCCGACAGGGGAGGTACGAACACTGAAGCTTTCTTT
TRBJ2-1 - TRBV15 - CATSSETTGLPYNEQFF TGTGCCACCAGCAGCGAAACAACAGGTCTTCCTTACAATGAGCAGTTCTTC
TRBJ2-2 - TRBV6-5 - CASRKQGNTGELFF TGTGCCAGCAGAAAACAGGGAAACACCGGGGAGCTGTTTTTT
TRBJ1-2 - TRBV27 - CASRAFNYGYTF TGTGCCAGCAGAGCTTTTAACTATGGCTACACCTTC
TRBJ2-2 - TRBV4-3 TRBD1 CASSPLPGQGVTGELFF TGCGCCAGCAGCCCACTCCCGGGACAGGGGGTCACCGGGGAGCTGTTTTTT
TRBJ1-2 - TRBV29-1 - CSVERHLNYGYTF TGCAGCGTCGAACGACATTTAAACTATGGCTACACCTTC
TRBJ2-5 - TRBV29-1 TRBD2 CSAGGQETQYF TGCAGCGCGGGGGGCCAAGAGACCCAGTACTTC
TRBJ2-3 - TRBV29-1 TRBD2 CSVRLAGDDTQYF TGCAGCGTTCGTTTAGCGGGAGATGATACGCAGTATTTT
TRBJ1-5 - TRBV5-1 TRBD1 CASSPSPGTVKNQPQHF TGCGCCAGCAGCCCCTCGCCGGGGACAGTTAAGAATCAGCCCCAGCATTTT
TRBJ1-3 - TRBV7-2 TRBD1 CASSPQDRAGNTIYF TGTGCCAGCAGCCCCCAAGACAGGGCTGGAAACACCATATATTTT
TRBJ2-5 few TRBV7-2 - CASSFSRGGIQETQYF TGTGCCAGCAGCTTTTCGCGGGGCGGGATCCAAGAGACCCAGTACTTC
TRBJ2-7 - TRBV5-6 - CASSLFRYEQYF TGTGCCAGCAGCTTGTTCCGCTACGAGCAGTACTTC
TRBJ2-2 - TRBV7-9 - CASTARGGLRTGELFF TGTGCCAGCACCGCGAGGGGGGGGCTAAGGACCGGGGAGCTGTTTTTT
TRBJ2-1 - TRBV6-5 - CASSLGPTYEQFF TGTGCCAGCAGCCTGGGCCCTACGTATGAGCAGTTCTTC
TRBJ2-2 - TRBV7-9 - CASSLGGVQKNTGELFF TGTGCCAGCAGCTTAGGGGGGGTACAGAAGAACACCGGGGAGCTGTTTTTT
TRBJ2-6 - TRBV7-9 TRBD1 CASSSDRGGANVLTF TGTGCCAGCAGCTCCGACAGGGGTGGGGCCAACGTCCTGACTTTC
TRBJ2-7 - TRBV5-6 - CASSITLAYSSYEQYF TGTGCCAGCAGCATCACCCTAGCCTATAGCTCCTACGAGCAGTACTTC
TRBJ2-3 few TRBV4-2 TRBD2 CASSQDGTSGPDTQYF TGTGCCAGCAGCCAAGATGGGACTAGCGGGCCAGATACGCAGTATTTT
TRBJ2-7 - TRBV5-1 - CASKPPGFVMGEQYF TGCGCCAGCAAACCTCCAGGGTTTGTTATGGGCGAGCAGTACTTC
TRBJ1-2 - TRBV30 - CAWRGLIQGGYTF TGTGCCTGGAGGGGACTCATCCAGGGAGGCTACACCTTC
TRBJ2-7 - TRBV27 - CASSLSGVNDEQYF TGTGCCAGCAGTCTCTCAGGGGTTAACGACGAGCAGTACTTC
TRBJ2-1 - TRBV7-9 - CASSFPSSGPYNEQFF TGTGCCAGCAGCTTTCCCTCATCGGGTCCGTACAATGAGCAGTTCTTC
TRBJ2-1 - TRBV6-1 TRBD2 CASMLLAGGNEQFF TGTGCCAGCATGTTACTAGCGGGGGGGAATGAGCAGTTCTTC
TRBJ2-7 - TRBV7-3 TRBD2 CASLAGRAYEQYF TGTGCCAGCTTAGCGGGACGGGCCTACGAGCAGTACTTC
TRBJ2-5 - TRBV13 - CASSPPGAGRRETQYF TGTGCCAGCAGCCCCCCCGGGGCGGGGCGCAGGGAGACCCAGTACTTC